Each of the 26 T cell receptor beta chains below was sequenced from the same sample in a study of T cell changes during pregnancy in multiple sclerosis. The table came from immunoSEQ multiplex PCR; TCRdb's copy has only in-frame clones and leaves some out. The table has about 53,000 clones, over 90% seen once. The source was CD4+ T cells from peripheral blood mononuclear cells, collected in the third trimester of pregnancy. These receptors were obtained from a female donor with multiple sclerosis, enrolled in a pregnancy study.

The chain employs TRBV7-9 and TRBJ2-7; 10 nucleotides match TRBD1. The V segment lost 4 bases and the J segment 4 bases; nucleotides outside the gene matches: 4. Germline CDR1 SEHNR, CDR2 FQNEAQ (reference sequence). The CDR3 extends over 14 amino acids. The CDR3 region is CASSWTGGEYEQYF. CDR3 DNA: TGTGCCAGCAGCTGGACAGGGGGGGAATACGAGCAGTACTTC.

This clone has a handful of counts. The chain employs TRBV10-1 and TRBJ1-6; TRBD1 is a possible D gene (5 bases). The CDR3 covers 14 residues. V was cut by 6 bases and J by 7 bases, with 13 bases left in between. Germline assignment: CDR1 WNHNN and CDR2 SYGVQD (reference sequence). This chain's CDR3 is CASSAGTGNSPLHF. Written as DNA, the CDR3 is TGCGCCAGCAGCGCCGGGACTGGGAATTCACCCCTCCACTTT.

The V gene is TRBV18, the J gene TRBJ2-6; D remains unclear. V was clipped by 3 bases and J by 2 bases, with 14 bases between them. Germline CDR1 reads KGHSH; CDR2 reads LQKENI. The CDR3 runs to 17 residues. The CDR3 spells CASSPRVVGAGANVLTF. The CDR3 nucleotides read TGTGCCAGCTCACCGCGCGTTGTGGGCGCTGGGGCCAACGTCCTGACTTTC.

This rearrangement joins TRBV15 to TRBJ2-1; TRBD2 is a possible D gene (5 bases). V was shortened by 5 bases and J by 4 bases, with 12 bases between the two germline ends. CDR3 size: 14 residues. The germline V gene encodes CDR1 LNHNV and CDR2 YYDKDF (reference sequence). The CDR3 bases are TGTGCCACCAGCTTAAAGCGGTCTTACAATGAGCAGTTCTTC. Its protein product is CATSLKRSYNEQFF.

This chain joins TRBV7-9 and TRBJ1-2, with a possible D match to TRBD1 (6 bases). The ends were cut back, 3 bases at V and 4 bases at J, with 9 bases in the middle. Germline CDR1 and CDR2: SEHNR and FQNEAQ (reference sequence). CDR3 length: 13 residues. Here the CDR3 DNA reads TGTGCCAGCAGCTTGGACAGTCCCTATGGCTACACCTTC. Its protein product is CASSLDSPYGYTF.

The rearrangement uses TRBV19 and TRBJ1-2; D is possibly TRBD1 (6 bases). V lost 3 bases, J lost 6 bases, and 17 bases lay in between. The CDR3 has 15 residues. Germline V lookup: CDR1 LNHDA, CDR2 SQIVND (reference sequence). The CDR3 is CASSMLTGRGHGYTF. As DNA, the CDR3 is TGTGCCAGTAGTATGCTAACAGGGCGAGGGCATGGCTACACCTTC.

This chain uses TRBV7-9 with TRBJ2-6; the D gene is possibly TRBD1 (6 bases). The V gene's germline CDR1 is SEHNR and CDR2 FQNEAQ (reference sequence). V lost 5 bases and J 2 bases, leaving 10 bases between the germline ends. The CDR3 contains 15 residues. The DNA of the CDR3 is TGTGCCAGCAGCGAACAGGGTACTGGGGCCAACGTCCTGACTTTC. Translating gives CASSEQGTGANVLTF.

The chain employs TRBV7-3 and TRBJ1-6; possible D gene TRBD1, 5 bases. CDR1 and CDR2 from the germline V gene are SGHTA and FQGTGA. CDR3 size: 13 residues. The V end lost 4 bases, the J end lost 7 bases, and 8 bases lay between the germline ends. CDR3 amino acids: CASSYRQNSPLHF. CDR3 nucleotides: TGTGCCAGCAGCTACAGGCAAAATTCACCCCTCCACTTT.

V is TRBV6-5 and J is TRBJ1-1, with TRBD1 matching 8 bases. Germline CDR1 reads MNHEY; CDR2 reads SVGAGI. The CDR3 extends over 15 amino acids. Germline trimming cut 0 bases from V and 5 bases from J; bases unmatched to any gene: 5. The CDR3 is CASSYSTYRGTEAFF. The CDR3 DNA sequence: TGTGCCAGCAGTTACTCAACGTACAGGGGGACTGAAGCTTTCTTT.

The V call is TRBV7-2, the J call TRBJ1-5, with TRBD1 as a possible D gene (5 bases). Germline CDR1 is SGHTA and CDR2 is FQGNSA. V was clipped by 1 base and J by 2 bases, with 9 bases between them. The CDR3 loop spans 15 amino acids. The CDR3 is CASSLGTRRNQPQHF. CDR3 sequence (DNA): TGTGCCAGCAGCTTAGGGACACGACGCAATCAGCCCCAGCATTTT. The full variable domain, with the rest looked up from reference TRBV7-2 and TRBJ1-5, is GAGVSQSPSNKVTEKGKDVELRCDPISGHTALYWYRQSLGQGLEFLIYFQGNSAPDKSGLPSDRFSAERTGGSVSTLTIQRTQQEDSAVYLCASSLGTRRNQPQHFGDGTRLSIL.

The genes are TRBV15 and TRBJ2-5, with D perhaps matching TRBD1 (6 bases). Trimming removed 8 bases at V and 7 bases at J, with 20 bases between. This CDR3 is built from 14 residues. Germline CDR1 is LNHNV and CDR2 is YYDKDF (reference sequence). The CDR3 sequence is CATGKDSLVGTQYF. CDR3 in DNA: TGTGCCACCGGGAAGGACAGCCTTGTGGGGACCCAGTACTTC.

This sequence joins TRBV10-3 and TRBJ2-1; TRBD2 matches at 10 bases. After removal of 7 bases from V and 8 bases from J, the junction contained 11 bases not matched to a gene. Germline V gene data show CDR1 as ENHRY and CDR2 as SYGVKD. CDR3 length: 15 amino acids. The CDR3 here is CAIMVVAGGPDEQFF. CDR3 DNA: TGTGCCATCATGGTGGTAGCGGGGGGTCCGGATGAGCAGTTCTTC.

The rearrangement uses TRBV9 and TRBJ2-1; a possible D gene is TRBD1 (5 bases). The V end lost 4 bases, the J end lost 10 bases, and 12 bases lay between the germline ends. CDR3 length: 12 residues. CDR1 is SGDLS, CDR2 YYNGEE, per germline. The CDR3 is CASSPLQGEQFF. The CDR3 nucleotides read TGTGCCAGCAGCCCACTGCAGGGCGAGCAGTTCTTC.

This rearrangement joins TRBV5-6 to TRBJ2-2; 9 nucleotides agree with TRBD1. J was trimmed by 5 bases and V by 0 bases; bases with no gene match: 5. Germline CDR1 reads SGHDT; CDR2 reads YYEEEE. The CDR3 is 16 residues long. CDR3 nucleotides: TGTGCCAGCAGCTTGGCCGGACAGGGGCCTACCGGGGAGCTGTTTTTT. Translating it yields CASSLAGQGPTGELFF.

The rearrangement links TRBV29-1 to TRBJ1-2; D possibly corresponds to TRBD1 (5 bases). Deletions cut 5 bases from V and 8 bases from J, with 15 bases between. The length of the CDR3 is 12 residues. Germline loops: CDR1 SQVTM, CDR2 ANQGSEA. CDR3 residues: CSVPGLLPGYTF. CDR3 nucleotide sequence: TGCAGCGTTCCAGGGCTCCTGCCGGGCTACACCTTC.

The chain combines TRBV6-1 with TRBJ1-2; perhaps TRBD1 as D (5 bases). The V end lost 1 base, the J end lost 6 bases, and 12 bases lay between the germline ends. Germline V CDR1 and CDR2: MNHNS, SASEGT. This CDR3 region has 14 residues. The CDR3 DNA reads as TGTGCCAGCAGTGAAGGAGTAGGGGCAAATGGCTACACCTTC. This codes for CASSEGVGANGYTF.

The chain recombines TRBV6-6 with TRBJ2-1, with a weak D call TRBD1 (6 bases). Germline CDR1 reads MNHNY; CDR2 reads SVGAGI (reference sequence). V shed 8 bases and J shed 4 bases, with 18 bases lying between them. The CDR3 totals 15 residues. CDR3 in amino acids: CASSGPLQGYNEQFF. In DNA form, the CDR3 reads TGTGCCAGCTCGGGGCCCCTACAGGGTTACAATGAGCAGTTCTTC.

This chain uses TRBV7-9 with TRBJ1-2, with D unclear. CDR3 length equals 14 residues. V gave up 5 bases and J gave up 10 bases, with 20 bases separating them. Per germline, CDR1 SEHNR and CDR2 FQNEAQ (reference sequence). The DNA of the CDR3 is TGTGCCAGCAGCCCATTATCCGGGGTCCAGGCCTACACCTTC. Translation: CASSPLSGVQAYTF.

CDR3 residues: CASSDHGIALYEQYF. CDR3 DNA: TGCGCCAGCAGTGACCACGGGATAGCCCTCTACGAGCAGTACTTC. This chain uses TRBV10-2 with TRBJ2-7; possible D gene TRBD2, 5 bases. The CDR3 extends over 15 amino acids. Germline V gives CDR1 WSHSY, CDR2 SAAADI. The germline V and J ends were trimmed by 3 bases and 3 bases, with 15 bases remaining between them.

The chain joins TRBV2 to TRBJ2-3; 9 nucleotides agree with TRBD2. V was clipped by 6 bases and J by 6 bases; unmatched bases: 10. This CDR3 has 15 residues. Germline V gene sequence: CDR1 SNHLY, CDR2 FYNNEI. The CDR3 region is CASSVLSAGGDTQYF. CDR3 sequence (DNA): TGTGCCAGCAGCGTTCTCTCAGCGGGGGGCGATACGCAGTATTTT.

In this sample, this clone turned up once. The junction and the germline gene differ at one end; a read error may be behind it. The chain couples TRBV19 to TRBJ2-1; weak D call: TRBD1 (7 bases). The germline gives CDR1 LNHDA, CDR2 SQIVND (reference sequence). CDR3 length: 10 amino acids. The CDR3 nucleotides are TGTGCCATCCCGAGGGGGCGGGGAGTCTTC. The encoded protein is CAIPRGRGVF.

The V and J genes are TRBV30 and TRBJ1-1, with TRBD1 as a possible D gene (5 bases). The V gene lost 2 bases and the J gene lost 1 base, with 11 bases spanning the gap. Germline V gives CDR1 GTSNPN, CDR2 SVGIG (reference sequence). The CDR3 loop spans 14 amino acids. DNA for the CDR3: TGTGCCTGGAGTCCCCGGACACCGAACACTGAAGCTTTCTTT. It translates to CAWSPRTPNTEAFF.

The chain is built from TRBV4-2 and TRBJ1-5; TRBD1 matches at 9 bases. J lost 1 base, V lost 3 bases, and 7 bases had no gene match. The germline V gene encodes CDR1 LGHNA and CDR2 YNFKEQ. The CDR3 is made up of 17 amino acids. CDR3 bases: TGTGCCAGCAGCCATGAGCGACAGGGGGTAAGCAATCAGCCCCAGCATTTT. Translation: CASSHERQGVSNQPQHF.

The J gene is TRBJ1-1, the V gene TRBV29-1; D unresolved. The ends were cut back, 4 bases at V and 0 bases at J, with 9 bases in the middle. Germline lookup yields CDR1 SQVTM and CDR2 ANQGSEA. This CDR3 is built from 13 residues. This chain's CDR3 is CSVGTVMNTEAFF. The CDR3 coding sequence is TGCAGCGTTGGTACAGTCATGAACACTGAAGCTTTCTTT.

The V and J genes are TRBV7-6 and TRBJ1-5, with D perhaps TRBD1 (6 bases). Germline values: CDR1 SGHVS, CDR2 FNYEAQ. V dropped 2 bases and J dropped 1 base, with 9 bases sitting between them. CDR3 length equals 15 residues. The DNA for the CDR3 is TGTGCCAGCAGCTTAAATCAGGGGAGCAATCAGCCCCAGCATTTT. Translation gives CASSLNQGSNQPQHF. The whole variable domain, filled in from reference TRBV7-6 and TRBJ1-5, reads GAGVSQSPRYKVTKRGQDVALRCDPISGHVSLYWYRQALGQGPEFLTYFNYEAQQDKSGLPNDRFSAERPEGSISTLTIQRTEQRDSAMYRCASSLNQGSNQPQHFGDGTRLSIL.

CDR3 region: CASSTGQGMETQYF. CDR3 nucleotides: TGTGCCAGTAGTACCGGTCAGGGGATGGAGACCCAGTACTTC. This rearrangement joins TRBV19 to TRBJ2-5; maybe TRBD1 (6 bases). The germline V gene encodes CDR1 LNHDA and CDR2 SQIVND (reference sequence). Trimming took off 4 bases at V and 5 bases at J, with 14 bases between the two ends. The CDR3 is 14 amino acids.